What follows are 4 T cell receptor beta chains derived from one specimen sequenced in a study of identical twins. TCRdb re-derived calls from the 5' RACE reads in MiXCR, one entry per CDR3 protein. The table has about 290,000 distinct CDR3 sequences, just under 9.5% seen once. The same specimen was also included in a second study, on yellow fever vaccine responses in identical twins.

Source material: CD8+ T cells sorted from blood. The source of these receptors is a woman younger than 35 in good health.

This clonotype was counted many times. The rearrangement uses TRBV29-1 and TRBJ2-3, with unresolved D. The CDR3 runs to 14 residues. V lost 8 bases to trimming and J lost 3 bases, with 18 bases between them. CDR1 is SQVTM and CDR2 is ANQGSEA in the germline V gene. CDR3 DNA: TGCAGCCACCCTCCAATTATCCCGACAGATACGCAGTATTTT. It codes for CSHPPIIPTDTQYF.

The V gene is TRBV7-9, the J gene TRBJ1-2; D unresolved. This CDR3 has 13 residues. With 1 base removed from V and 8 bases from J, the gap between germline ends came to 11 bases. The germline V gene encodes CDR1 SEHNR and CDR2 FQNEAQ (reference sequence). CDR3 in amino acids: CASSLGSLGGYTF. The CDR3 DNA sequence: TGTGCCAGCAGCTTAGGCAGCTTGGGCGGCTACACCTTC.

In this sample, this clonotype turned up many times. The rearrangement links TRBV12-3 or TRBV12-4 to TRBJ2-3; D is unclear. CDR3 length: 15 amino acids. The V gene lost 7 bases and the J gene lost 0 bases, with 14 bases spanning the gap. The CDR3 region has the DNA TGTGCCAGCACCGAGGACCCTGGTAGCACAGATACGCAGTATTTT. Protein sequence: CASTEDPGSTDTQYF.

This clonotype has a handful of counts. The chain recombines TRBV20-1 with TRBJ2-7, with 10 bases that match TRBD2. The CDR3 has 14 amino acids. Unmatched junction bases numbered 5, after V lost 4 bases and J lost 2 bases. The germline V gene encodes CDR1 DFQATT and CDR2 SNEGSKA (reference sequence). CDR3 sequence: CSATLAGDTYEQYF. As DNA, the CDR3 is TGCAGTGCTACCCTAGCGGGGGACACCTACGAGCAGTACTTC.